This T cell receptor (beta chain) is from a study of blood T cell repertoires in COVID-19. In the study overall: Collection of acute and convalescent COVID-19 samples took place in the United States, Italy and Spain.

V lost 1 base and J 2 bases, leaving 14 bases between the germline ends. The germline CDR1 and CDR2 sequences are LGHNT and FRNRAP. The CDR3 totals 16 residues. Profiling relied on immunoSEQ multiplex PCR, and the TCRdb table lists in-frame clones only, not all of them. The sample includes approximately 200,000 clones, around 89% of them seen just once. The TCR was taken from a man between 65 and 85 years old with acute or convalescent COVID-19. V gene TRBV12-5 combines with J gene TRBJ2-5, with D possibly matching TRBD1 (5 bases). The sample taken for sequencing was peripheral blood. The CDR3 DNA reads TGTGCTAGTGGTTTGGCCCGGACAACACCTCAAGAGACCCAGTACTTC. Its protein is CASGLARTTPQETQYF.